A selection of T cell receptor beta chains follows, all from one sample in a study of CXCR3-negative and CXCR3-positive naive CD8 T cells. Following a re-call of the 5' RACE reads, TCRdb has one entry per CDR3 protein and lacks DNA. The sample's table shows some 68,000 distinct CDR3 sequences. Sequencing used naive CXCR3+ CD8+ T cells from blood. These TCRs come from a human donor in good health. Some clones in this sample may be carry-over from other donors' samples. Each CDR3 is given with its conserved first and last residue. The order of the fields is V gene, J gene, CDR3 protein.

>TRBV9|TRBJ2-2
CASSVSSFGLTNTGELFF
>TRBV29-1|TRBJ2-2
CSVLSTGELFF
>TRBV29-1|TRBJ2-1
CSVEDQWGRDEQFF
>TRBV4-2|TRBJ2-7
CASSQGPGGYQYF
>TRBV29-1|TRBJ2-7
CSVAGTGDSYEQYF
>TRBV4-3|TRBJ2-7
CASSPGTISYEQYF
>TRBV29-1|TRBJ2-1
CSVEDQGYEQFF
>TRBV29-1|TRBJ2-7
CSVLDRRTGSFFSEQYF
>TRBV28|TRBJ2-3
CASSSLISTDTQYF
>TRBV6-8|TRBJ2-5
CASSYSSYISDGTETQYF
>TRBV29-1|TRBJ2-7
CSVAGTGALNYEQYF
>TRBV28|TRBJ1-2
CASSYGTAEGYTF
>TRBV7-9|TRBJ2-2
CASSLATGDATGELFF
>TRBV29-1|TRBJ2-1
CSVEWTGGAFAGNEQFF
>TRBV20-1|TRBJ2-3
CSARSPAYGPDTQYF
>TRBV7-9|TRBJ2-7
CASSLRQGIGEQYF
>TRBV29-1|TRBJ2-1
CSVDGFRVEQFF
>TRBV14|TRBJ2-3
CASSPRLSRDTQYF
>TRBV29-1|TRBJ2-2
CSVVRGAGELFF
>TRBV15|TRBJ2-2
CATSRSFAAANTGELFF
>TRBV12-3/TRBV12-4|TRBJ1-1
CASSISGEKAFF
>TRBV28|TRBJ2-2
CASSSKWATTGELFF
>TRBV20-1|TRBJ2-1
CSARVIDFNEQFF
>TRBV19|TRBJ2-7
CASSISPGGQNEQYF
>TRBV2|TRBJ2-2
CASTEIQRRDTGELFF